This T cell receptor (beta chain) was captured in a study of cytomegalovirus exposure and HLA in healthy donors. Study-wide context: Early release data held 80 million to 100 million unique TCRs from HLA-typed donors.

This clone was counted once. The PCR ran on 60 Vbeta and 13 Jbeta primers. TCRdb's table, derived via immunoSEQ multiplex PCR, lists solely in-frame clones and lacks some. The table lists some 65,000 clones, approximately 82% of them singletons. Trimming removed 0 bases from V and 1 base from J, with 6 bases in between. Looked up from germline, CDR1 is MRHNA and CDR2 is SNTAGT. The CDR3 has 15 residues. J is TRBJ2-2 and V is TRBV6-4; a possible D gene is TRBD1 (6 bases). The source is a girl aged 5 to 17 in good health and CMV-seropositive. The sequencing input was PBMCs. CDR3 in amino acids: CASSDSGGNTGELFF. The DNA for the CDR3 is TGTGCCAGCAGTGACTCAGGGGGGAACACCGGGGAGCTGTTTTTT.